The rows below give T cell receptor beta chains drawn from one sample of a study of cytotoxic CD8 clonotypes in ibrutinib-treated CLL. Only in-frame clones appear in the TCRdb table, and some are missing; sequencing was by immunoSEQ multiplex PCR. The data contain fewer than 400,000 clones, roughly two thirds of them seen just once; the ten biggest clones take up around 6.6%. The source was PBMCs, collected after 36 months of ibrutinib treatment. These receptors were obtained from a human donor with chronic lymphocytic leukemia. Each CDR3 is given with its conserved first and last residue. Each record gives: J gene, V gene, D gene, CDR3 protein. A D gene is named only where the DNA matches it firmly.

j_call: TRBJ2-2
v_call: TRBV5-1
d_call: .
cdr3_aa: CASSLKGVGTGELFF

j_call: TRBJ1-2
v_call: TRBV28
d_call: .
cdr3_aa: CASSLNGVGGYTF

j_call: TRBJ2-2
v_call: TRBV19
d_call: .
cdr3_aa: CASKYGVTGELFF

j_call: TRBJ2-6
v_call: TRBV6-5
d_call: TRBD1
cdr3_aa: CASSPGQGGANVLTF

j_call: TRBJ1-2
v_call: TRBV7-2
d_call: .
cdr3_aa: CASSPNPPGDGYTF

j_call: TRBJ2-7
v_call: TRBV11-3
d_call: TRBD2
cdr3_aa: CASSLFSGEQYF

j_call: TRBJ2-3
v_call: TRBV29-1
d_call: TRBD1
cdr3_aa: CSVVIRQGASDTQYF

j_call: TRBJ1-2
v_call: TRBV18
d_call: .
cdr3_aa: CASSPPPGKHYGYTF

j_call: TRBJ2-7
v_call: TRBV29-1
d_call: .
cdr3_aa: CSARTLSYEQYF

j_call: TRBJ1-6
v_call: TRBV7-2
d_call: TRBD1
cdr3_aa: CASSLERDRVTNSPLHF

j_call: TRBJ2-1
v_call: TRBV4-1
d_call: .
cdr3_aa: CASSHRTGTTDNEQFF

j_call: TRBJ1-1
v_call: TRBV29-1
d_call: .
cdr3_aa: CSVEDPLKGNTEAFF

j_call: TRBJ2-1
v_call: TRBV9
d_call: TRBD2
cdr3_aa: CASSGWTSGRALNEQFF

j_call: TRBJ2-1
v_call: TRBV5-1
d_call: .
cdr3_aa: CASSPTTVPQEQFF

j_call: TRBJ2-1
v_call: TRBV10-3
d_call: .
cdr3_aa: CAISDRGLPGYNEQFF

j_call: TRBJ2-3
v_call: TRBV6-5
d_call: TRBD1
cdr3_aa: CASRLGQPDGVQYF

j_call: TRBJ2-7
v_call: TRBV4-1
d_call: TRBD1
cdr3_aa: CASSQRMDYQGAYEQYF

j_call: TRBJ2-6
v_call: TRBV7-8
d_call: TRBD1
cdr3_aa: CASSSTGSKSSGANVLTF

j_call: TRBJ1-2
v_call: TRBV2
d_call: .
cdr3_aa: CASSAGQMVDYGYTF

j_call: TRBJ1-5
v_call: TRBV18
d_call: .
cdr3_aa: CASSARGVNQPQHF

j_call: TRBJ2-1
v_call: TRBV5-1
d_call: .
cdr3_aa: CASSLEGTRSYNEQFF

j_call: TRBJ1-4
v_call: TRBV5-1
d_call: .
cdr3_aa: CASSPGPNEKLFF

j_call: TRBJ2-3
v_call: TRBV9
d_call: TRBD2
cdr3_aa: CASSVNRRGGSTDTQYF

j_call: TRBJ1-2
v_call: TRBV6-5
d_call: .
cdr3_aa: CASSYSGVPANYGYTF

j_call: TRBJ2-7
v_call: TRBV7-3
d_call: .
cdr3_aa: CASSYGLLYEQYF

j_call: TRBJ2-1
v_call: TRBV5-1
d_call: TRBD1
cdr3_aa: CASTLTGGAGIDNEQFF

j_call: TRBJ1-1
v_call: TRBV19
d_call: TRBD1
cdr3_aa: CAIQGVGTEAFF

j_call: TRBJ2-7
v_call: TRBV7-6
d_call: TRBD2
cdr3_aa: CASRAGGPHEQYF

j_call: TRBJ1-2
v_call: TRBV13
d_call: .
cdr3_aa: CASSLNQGGTYGYTF

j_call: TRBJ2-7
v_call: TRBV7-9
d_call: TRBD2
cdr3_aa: CASSYTSALTYEQYF

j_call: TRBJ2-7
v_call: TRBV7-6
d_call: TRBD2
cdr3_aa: CASSQGLAETEQYF

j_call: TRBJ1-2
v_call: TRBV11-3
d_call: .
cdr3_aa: CARGCGWMYYGYTF

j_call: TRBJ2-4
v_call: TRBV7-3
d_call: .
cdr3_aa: CASSVNAPIPIQYF

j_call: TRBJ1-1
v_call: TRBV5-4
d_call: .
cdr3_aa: CASSSRANTEAFF

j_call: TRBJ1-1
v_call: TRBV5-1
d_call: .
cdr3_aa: CASSLGGTGAEAFF

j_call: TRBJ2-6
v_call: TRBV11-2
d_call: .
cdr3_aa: CASSATRSSGANVLTF

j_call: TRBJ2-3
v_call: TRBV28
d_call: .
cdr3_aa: CASSLGQPKRPDTQYF

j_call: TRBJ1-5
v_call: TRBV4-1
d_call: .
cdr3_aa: CASSLEGQDNQPQHF

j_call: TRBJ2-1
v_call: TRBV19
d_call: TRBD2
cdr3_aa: CASAQREGLGEQFF

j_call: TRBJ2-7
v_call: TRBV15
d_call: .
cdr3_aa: CATSRDRGGWYF

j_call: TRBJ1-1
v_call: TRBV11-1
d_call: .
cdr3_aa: CASSLYSGGLNTEAFF

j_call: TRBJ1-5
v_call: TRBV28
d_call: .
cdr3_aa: CASSYGQGIQPQHF

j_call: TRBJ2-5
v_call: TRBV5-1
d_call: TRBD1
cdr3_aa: CASSGGQGLETQYF